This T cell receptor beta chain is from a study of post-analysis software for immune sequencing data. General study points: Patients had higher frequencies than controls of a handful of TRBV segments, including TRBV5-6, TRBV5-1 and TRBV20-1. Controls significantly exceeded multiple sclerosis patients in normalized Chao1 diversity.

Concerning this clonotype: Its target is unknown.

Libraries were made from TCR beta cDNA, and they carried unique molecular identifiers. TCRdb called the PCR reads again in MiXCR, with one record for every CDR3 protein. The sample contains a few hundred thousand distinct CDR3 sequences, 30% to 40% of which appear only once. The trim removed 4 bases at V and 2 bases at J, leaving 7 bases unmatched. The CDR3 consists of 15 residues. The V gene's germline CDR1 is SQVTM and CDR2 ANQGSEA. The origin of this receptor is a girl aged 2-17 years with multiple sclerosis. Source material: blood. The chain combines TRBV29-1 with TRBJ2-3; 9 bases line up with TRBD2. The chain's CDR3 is CSVGLIAGVTDTQYF. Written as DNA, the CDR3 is TGCAGCGTTGGTCTGATAGCGGGGGTCACAGATACGCAGTATTTT.